Below, 21 T cell receptor beta chains from the same sample are listed, as sequenced in a study of blood T cells in healthy people across ages. PCR was performed a second time for about 7 to 12 cycles using a sample-barcoded 5' primer and a J-beta primer mix. TCRdb used MiXCR to reprocess the 5' RACE reads, holding one entry per CDR3 protein. The repertoire holds 700,000 to 800,000 distinct CDR3 sequences, with roughly 44% as singletons. Sequenced material: blood. All receptors derive from a woman aged 55-75 years in good health.

J is TRBJ2-2 and V is TRBV7-2; D is unresolved. CDR3 length: 12 amino acids. Trimming removed 2 bases at V and 7 bases at J, with 5 bases between. The germline CDR1 and CDR2 sequences are SGHTA and FQGNSA. CDR3 in DNA: TGTGCCAGCAGCTTATCGCTCGGGGAGCTGTTTTTT. It codes for CASSLSLGELFF.

V and J are TRBV10-3 and TRBJ1-5; D unclear. V was trimmed by 8 bases and J by 2 bases, leaving 10 bases between them. The CDR3 loop spans 13 amino acids. In germline, CDR1 is ENHRY, CDR2 SYGVKD. CDR3 sequence: CAIRGVGNQPQHF. In DNA, the CDR3 is TGTGCCATCCGCGGGGTGGGCAATCAGCCCCAGCATTTT.

This clonotype has only one observation. The junction and the germline gene differ at one end; a read error may be behind it. The J gene is TRBJ2-1, the V gene TRBV11-3, with D possibly TRBD1 on 7 matching bases. The V gene's germline CDR1 is SGHNT and CDR2 YENEEA. There are 14 residues in the CDR3. The CDR3 DNA sequence: TGCGCCAGCAGCTTCGGAGGGACAGTCCATGAGCAGTTCTTC. Translation gives CASSFGGTVHEQFF.

The V call is TRBV7-9, the J call TRBJ2-7; 10 nucleotides line up with TRBD2. Germline V lookup: CDR1 SEHNR, CDR2 FQNEAQ (reference sequence). The ends lost 5 bases at V and 2 bases at J; junction bases unmatched: 6. The CDR3 has 15 residues. The CDR3 DNA is TGTGCCAGCAGCCCCGGACTAGCGGTTGCCTACGAGCAGTACTTC. It specifies CASSPGLAVAYEQYF.

This chain uses TRBV7-2 with TRBJ2-7, with 10 bases aligning to TRBD2. After removal of 2 bases from V and 7 bases from J, the junction contained 17 bases not matched to a gene. CDR1 SGHTA and CDR2 FQGNSA come from the germline V gene. This CDR3 has 18 residues. CDR3 residues: CASSLLASGRYGYNEQYF. Written as DNA, the CDR3 is TGTGCCAGCAGCTTACTGGCTAGCGGGAGATACGGTTACAATGAGCAGTACTTC.

This sequence joins TRBV15 and TRBJ2-1; the D call may be TRBD1 or TRBD2 (7 bases each). V lost 6 bases to trimming and J lost 14 bases, with 29 bases between them. CDR1 and CDR2 from the germline V gene are LNHNV and YYDKDF (reference sequence). The CDR3 is 16 residues long. In DNA form, the CDR3 reads TGTGCCACCAGTACAAACAGGGGCGGGAGTGAAATGCGTGAGTTCTTC. Translated, it gives CATSTNRGGSEMREFF.

The chain employs TRBV5-1 and TRBJ2-7; 10 positions agree with TRBD1. TRBJ2-4 matches the DNA end more closely, so the J call is doubtful. This CDR3 has 18 residues. Germline CDR1 SGHRS, CDR2 YFSETQ. The CDR3 here is CASSLLIGTGVTKNIQYF. The CDR3 coding sequence is TGCGCCAGCAGCTTGCTTATCGGGACAGGGGTTACCAAAAACATTCAGTACTTC.

V usage is TRBV6-5 and J usage is TRBJ2-7, with D perhaps TRBD1 (6 bases). This CDR3 has 15 amino acids. Germline V CDR1 and CDR2: MNHEY, SVGAGI. Trimming took off 0 bases at V and 2 bases at J, with 11 bases between the two ends. CDR3 coding DNA: TGTGCCAGCAGTTACTCGGGCAGGGGAACCTACGAGCAGTACTTC. Translation gives CASSYSGRGTYEQYF.

The table lists this clonotype with a few counts. The genes are TRBV7-6 and TRBJ2-5, with 8 positions matching TRBD1. Judging by the DNA end, TRBJ2-7 fits better; the J call may be wrong. This CDR3 spans 16 amino acids. CDR1 is SGHVS and CDR2 is FNYEAQ in the germline V gene. Written as DNA, the CDR3 is TGTGCCAGCAGCTTAGCGCGTTCAGGGGGCGCGACCGAGCAGTACTTC. Its protein product is CASSLARSGGATEQYF.

V usage is TRBV24-1 and J usage is TRBJ1-1; no clear D gene. Trimming removed 3 bases at V and 0 bases at J, with 7 bases between. CDR3 length equals 14 residues. CDR1 is KGHDR, CDR2 SFDVKD, per germline. CDR3 sequence (DNA): TGTGCCACCAGTGATCCTCCTATGAACACTGAAGCTTTCTTT. Encoded protein: CATSDPPMNTEAFF.

This chain links TRBV20-1 with TRBJ2-4, with TRBD1 matching 7 bases. Germline V lookup: CDR1 DFQATT, CDR2 SNEGSKA (reference sequence). The CDR3 loop spans 15 amino acids. The V gene end was trimmed by 3 bases and the J gene end by 4 bases; junction bases not matched to a gene: 9. CDR3 nucleotides: TGCAGTGCTAGTAAGGGGGCTTCAGAAAAAAACATTCAGTACTTC. Protein product: CSASKGASEKNIQYF.

The rearrangement joins TRBV5-1 to TRBJ2-5; a weak D match, TRBD1 (6 bases). Germline values: CDR1 SGHRS, CDR2 YFSETQ. Trimming removed 8 bases from V and 0 bases from J, with 20 bases in between. The CDR3 extends over 16 amino acids. The CDR3 coding sequence is TGCGCCAGGAGACAGGCTCGAGGGGCGTACCAAGAGACCCAGTACTTC. Translated: CARRQARGAYQETQYF.

This clonotype has only a few counts. This chain uses TRBV2 with TRBJ2-1, with 7 bases fitting TRBD2. Germline-derived CDR1 and CDR2 are SNHLY and FYNNEI. CDR3 length: 13 amino acids. Losses at the gene ends were 10 bases for V and 4 bases for J; bases not matched to a gene: 7. In DNA, the CDR3 is TGTGCCATCGAGCGGGATACTTACAATGAGCAGTTCTTC. Encoded protein: CAIERDTYNEQFF. The full variable domain, completed using reference TRBV2 and TRBJ2-1, is EPEVTQTPSHQVTQMGQEVILRCVPISNHLYFYWYRQILGQKVEFLVSFYNNEISEKSEIFDDQFSVERPDGSNFTLKIRSTKLEDSAMYFCAIERDTYNEQFFGPGTRLTVL.

The chain links TRBV5-1 to TRBJ2-1; D is ambiguous. This CDR3 has 12 amino acids. V lost 4 bases and J 8 bases, leaving 10 bases between the germline ends. Germline CDR1 is SGHRS and CDR2 is YFSETQ. CDR3 nucleotides: TGCGCCAGCAGCCGGACCCTGGATGAGCAGTTCTTC. This sequence encodes CASSRTLDEQFF.

For this clonotype: At one end the junction does not follow the germline gene, possibly because of a read error. The rearrangement links TRBV14 to TRBJ2-1, with 8 bases identical to TRBD2. The CDR3 contains 18 residues. CDR1 and CDR2 from the germline V gene are SGHDN and FVKESK. CDR3 region: CASSQDQVGGAFYNKQFF. The CDR3 DNA reads as TGTGCCAGCAGCCAAGATCAAGTCGGGGGGGCATTCTACAATAAGCAGTTCTTC.

The V call is TRBV20-1, the J call TRBJ2-1; TRBD1 matches at 12 bases. CDR1 and CDR2 from the germline V gene are DFQATT and SNEGSKA (reference sequence). There are 14 residues in the CDR3. Losses at the gene ends were 5 bases for V and 8 bases for J; bases not matched to a gene: 7. The CDR3: CSARPGQGAYEQFF. DNA for the CDR3: TGCAGTGCTCGGCCGGGACAGGGGGCATATGAGCAGTTCTTC.

Only a few counts were recorded for this clonotype. The J gene is TRBJ2-1, the V gene TRBV28; TRBD2 matches at 7 bases. This CDR3 region has 15 residues. Per the germline V gene, CDR1 is MDHEN and CDR2 is SYDVKM. V trimming: 9 bases; J trimming: 0 bases; junction bases outside the gene matches: 8. CDR3 sequence: CASHGGGSSYNEQFF. CDR3 sequence (DNA): TGTGCCAGTCACGGAGGCGGGAGCTCCTACAATGAGCAGTTCTTC.

The chain recombines TRBV7-6 with TRBJ1-1, with TRBD1 matching over 9 bases. CDR1 and CDR2 from the germline V gene are SGHVS and FNYEAQ. Trimming removed 5 bases from V and 2 bases from J; junction bases left unmatched: 9. The CDR3 is 16 amino acids. CDR3 bases: TGTGCCAGCAGCGCTAATACAGGGGGCGCCAACACTGAAGCTTTCTTT. Its translation: CASSANTGGANTEAFF.

The V and J genes are TRBV10-2 and TRBJ1-2; D is ambiguous. This CDR3 is 14 amino acids long. V lost 0 bases and J lost 6, with 11 bases in between. Germline CDR1 is WSHSY and CDR2 is SAAADI. CDR3 in amino acids: CASSESTQLNGYTF. In DNA, the CDR3 is TGCGCCAGCAGTGAGTCGACCCAGCTGAATGGCTACACCTTC.

This clonotype was recorded many times. V is TRBV7-3 and J is TRBJ2-3; 9 bases agree with TRBD1. Germline assignment: CDR1 SGHTA and CDR2 FQGTGA. The V and J ends lost 5 bases and 5 bases, in that order; junction bases with no gene match: 8. This CDR3 has 15 amino acids. The CDR3 loop reads CASSTGTGRGDTQYF. The CDR3 nucleotides are TGTGCCAGCAGCACCGGGACAGGGCGTGGAGATACGCAGTATTTT.

The CDR3 nucleotides are TGTGCCAGCAGTGAGACAGGGGGCTTTACTGGGCAGTTCTTC. It translates to CASSETGGFTGQFF. The V gene is TRBV25-1, the J gene TRBJ2-1, with 10 bases fitting TRBD1. The V segment lost 3 bases and the J segment 12 bases; nucleotides outside the gene matches: 8. The CDR3 covers 14 residues. CDR1 and CDR2 from the germline V gene are MGHDK and SYGVNS.